This TCR beta chain was identified during a study of post-analysis software for immune sequencing data. Study background: The patients showed relapsing-remitting, secondary progressive and progressive-relapsing multiple sclerosis courses.

Study outcomes and limitations: Controls significantly exceeded multiple sclerosis patients in normalized Chao1 diversity. With TRBV5-6, TRBV5-1 and TRBV20-1 included, about five TRBV segments were more frequent in patients than in controls.

Built from TCR beta cDNA, the libraries had unique molecular identifiers in them. Roughly 500,000 cDNA molecules were obtained per 1 to 10 million input T cells. MiXCR, applied by TCRdb to the PCR reads, yields one record per CDR3 protein. This sample has fewer than 700,000 distinct CDR3 sequences, with 44% found just once. CDR3 length: 11 amino acids. Trimming cost V 6 bases and J 4 bases, with 6 bases left between them. Per germline, CDR1 MNHEY and CDR2 SVGAGI. This clonotype was found once. Its antigen is still unknown. The sequence derives from a girl under 18 with multiple sclerosis. Input material: blood. V usage is TRBV6-5 and J usage is TRBJ1-1; no reliable D call. CDR3 region: CASRLFTEAFF. The CDR3 bases are TGTGCCAGCAGATTATTCACTGAAGCTTTCTTT.